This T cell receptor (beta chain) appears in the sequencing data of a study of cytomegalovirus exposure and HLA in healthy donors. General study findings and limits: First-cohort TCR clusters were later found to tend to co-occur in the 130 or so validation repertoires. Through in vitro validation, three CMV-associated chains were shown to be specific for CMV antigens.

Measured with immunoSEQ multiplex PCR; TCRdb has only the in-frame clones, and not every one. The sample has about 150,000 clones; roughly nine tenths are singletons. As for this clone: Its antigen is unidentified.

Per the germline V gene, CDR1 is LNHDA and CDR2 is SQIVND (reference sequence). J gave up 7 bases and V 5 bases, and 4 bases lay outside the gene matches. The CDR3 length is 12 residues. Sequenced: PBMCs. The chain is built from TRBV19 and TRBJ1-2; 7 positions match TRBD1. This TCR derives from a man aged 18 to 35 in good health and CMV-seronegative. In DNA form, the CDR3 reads TGTGCCAGTAGTCCGAGACAGGGTGGCTACACCTTC. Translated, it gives CASSPRQGGYTF. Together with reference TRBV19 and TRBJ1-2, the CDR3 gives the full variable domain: DGGITQSPKYLFRKEGQNVTLSCEQNLNHDAMYWYRQDPGQGLRLIYYSQIVNDFQKGDIAEGYSVSREKKESFPLTVTSAQKNPTAFYLCASSPRQGGYTFGSGTRLTVV.